This T cell receptor (beta chain) was identified in a study of blood T cell repertoires in COVID-19. As for the study in general: Some COVID-19 samples were acute and others convalescent; all came from the United States, Italy and Spain. In each case, the material was cDNA or gDNA derived from T cells, B-cell-depleted T cells, or PBMCs.

This CDR3 region has 17 residues. V lost 0 bases to trimming and J lost 3 bases; unmatched junction nucleotides: 5. Germline V lookup: CDR1 MGHRA, CDR2 YSYEKL. Generated by immunoSEQ multiplex PCR, the TCRdb table keeps only in-frame clones and is missing some. The sample has about 170,000 clones, 89% seen once. Assignment of participants to cohorts was predicated upon participant-reported clinical history. Two negative PCRs, clearance, or symptom resolution characterized the recovered Cohort 3 donors. The sequence was collected from a woman between 18 and 29 years old who had recovered from COVID-19. The J gene is TRBJ2-7, the V gene TRBV4-1; TRBD2 matches at 13 bases. The sequencing sample was made of PBMCs or T cells enriched from blood (not recorded which). Here the CDR3 reads CASSQDQGTSGNYEQYF. In DNA, the CDR3 is TGCGCCAGCAGCCAAGATCAAGGGACTAGCGGGAACTACGAGCAGTACTTC.